This T cell receptor beta chain originates from a study of cytomegalovirus exposure and HLA in healthy donors (dated by TCRdb to about 2017). About the study as a whole: An earlier analysis of 587 of the donors reported 276 Gb of sequence data and 95 million to 140 million unique TCR beta sequences obtained from about 180 million T cells. Around 320 gigabases of sequencing data and approximately 93 million unique TCR sequences were included in an early release covering over 600 HLA-typed donors. Of the roughly 400 genotyped donors, less than 90% were placed in the genetic ancestry cluster associated with self-reported Caucasian donors. The aim of the study was to test whether cataloging public T cell receptors could identify signatures of past pathogen exposure. The T cell repertoires of around 730 subjects were profiled by immunosequencing and related to cytomegalovirus serostatus. In addition to the first cohort of 666 subjects, a separate validation cohort of approximately 130 different subjects was used. To predict cytomegalovirus infection status, the study brought together high-throughput TCR immunosequencing, statistical association of individual TCRs with disease status, and machine learning. A later analysis re-analyzed previously published TCR beta repertoires from roughly 600 donors and added high-resolution HLA genotyping to study TCR occurrence patterns. In the later analysis, no new phenotypic data were used to find candidate immune exposures; instead, reliance was placed on TCR beta sequences and their occurrence across donors. In an earlier analysis of a few hundred of the donors, high-throughput TCR beta sequencing was used to judge whether each TCR beta V gene segment behaved as functional or pseudogenic. Alongside the repertoire data, information on donor age, sex, ethnicity and CMV serostatus was compiled. In a later genetic analysis, genome-wide SNP genotypes for about 55% of the roughly 670 donors were used, and that subset was treated as a discovery cohort. All discovery cohort repertoires had been generated using a single sequencing platform. HLA typing included class I and class II loci at four-digit resolution. Typing coverage varied by locus: about 620-630 donors for A, B, C, DRB1 and DQB1; around 560 for DQA1; more than 600 for DPA1; around 450 for DPB1. Roughly five DR-DQ haplotypes were handled as single units for association and clustering, since linkage in the cohort was strong. Among about 360 genotyped donors of the cohort, an average of around 240,000 unique TCR beta nucleotide sequences were sequenced per donor, about a sixth of them non-productive.

In the case of this clone: This clone's antigen is unknown. Base qualities are not at hand, and no much larger clone is one base apart.

Spanning cysteine to phenylalanine, the CDR3 consists of 14 amino acids. The kept DNA is CDR3 alone, 42 bases in frame from the first base. At the junction V is shortened by 1 base and J by 7 bases, with 11 bases in between. CDR1 is given as SEHNR and CDR2 as FQNEAQ, both from the germline V gene (reference sequence). Libraries were prepared through the immunoSEQ multiplex PCR assay. A mixture of 60 forward primers for TCR Vbeta segments and 13 reverse primers for TCR Jbeta segments was used in the multiplex PCR. Amplification of the CDR3 region of rearranged TCR beta genes was performed with a multiplex PCR assay on genomic DNA. The amplified TCR beta libraries were sequenced on the Illumina HiSeq System as 87-base-pair reads. On the study's bioinformatics: In a later analysis, roughly 80 million unique TCR beta chains were counted across the 666 repertoires, and about 9.9 million of these chains were shared by at least two donors. A nearest-neighbor algorithm error-corrected the raw reads and collapsed the reads into unique sequences, merging closely related sequences to remove PCR and sequencing errors. CDR3 sequences were aligned to IMGT reference sequences to assign V, D and J gene segments. For a sequence to be retained, a match of at least six nucleotides to both a V gene segment and a J gene segment was required. A rearrangement was called productive if the CDR3 had no stop codons and remained in frame with V and J, and every other rearrangement was called non-productive. Following IMGT convention, CDR3 was defined as the stretch from the second conserved V-encoded cysteine up to the conserved J-encoded phenylalanine. The earlier analysis of some 580 of the donors excluded any sequence lacking an unambiguous match to a single V gene segment. In an earlier analysis of approximately 590 of the donors, V segments were called functional above 56.7% productive rearrangements and were called segregating when the between-donor standard deviation exceeded 5%. To diagnose cytomegalovirus status from the catalog of TCR beta chain sequences, a statistical classification framework was built. In a later analysis, V and J genes were assigned by comparing TCR nucleotide sequences against IMGT/GENE-DB human TR gene sequences. The TCRdist pipeline was used in a later analysis to assign CDR3 sequences and most-parsimonious VDJ recombination scenarios. In a later analysis, every TCR beta chain was defined by the combination of its CDR3 amino acid sequence and its V-gene family, and reads without a unique V-gene family were dropped. In a later analysis, 450 to 600 highly shared, low-generation-probability nucleotide sequences were removed to address suspected cross-contamination and a sequencing artifact. In a later analysis, a clonal expansion index for each public chain was calculated from normalized within-repertoire ranks of inferred template counts. In a later analysis, generation probabilities were computed using a VDJ recombination model fitted to out-of-frame rearrangements, and the results were checked against IGoR. A later analysis scored TCR-TCR, TCR-HLA and TCR-CMV co-occurrence with hypergeometric tests, applying a repertoire-size bias correction to TCR pairs. A later analysis estimated false discovery rates by permuting HLA or CMV assignments 20 times. In a later analysis, co-occurring TCRs were grouped using DBSCAN, with TCRdist sequence similarity added in when clustering inside HLA-allele-positive subsets. Co-occurrence clustering excluded repertoires with fewer than 30,000 or more than 120,000 public chains, plus five with anomalous nucleotide sharing. Imported from immuneACCESS, the table was reduced by TCRdb to in-frame sequences with V and J called. These copies leave out some clones; in studies compared against another copy, an unresolved V gene accounts for under half, and the cause of the remainder is not known. That table gives V, J and clone size, and the DNA gave D and trimming. For this sample the table gives 65,000 to 75,000 clones, of which about 63% were detected only once. The top ten clonotypes cover roughly 17% of the sample.

The full study reports these points: According to a later analysis, parvovirus B19, influenza, CMV and Epstein-Barr virus appeared linked to several top co-occurrence clusters. Linkage disequilibrium might explain the correlated functional status among segregating V segments, but an unknown experimental factor could not be excluded. Assigning TCR associations to individual alleles was difficult when HLA alleles, especially DR and DQ, strongly co-occurred. A cluster of highly shared sequence variants was judged likely to be a technical artifact of the sequencing pipeline. Sequencing depth was assumed to be roughly uniform across donors in the presence/absence analyses, though that assumption may not hold. For the cohort, immune exposure information was limited to CMV serostatus. A later analysis found that most CMV-associated TCR beta chains appeared HLA-restricted, with HLA associations seemingly driven largely by CMV exposure. In a later analysis, around 17,000 TCR beta sequences were associated with specific HLA alleles at a false discovery rate of 0.05. In an earlier analysis of under 600 of the donors, most TCR beta V segments were observed in productive rearrangements about 87% or about 30% of the time, broadly matching IMGT annotations. A later genetic analysis associated a missense DCLRE1C variant with V-gene and J-gene trimming of TCR beta chains, and an independent cohort replicated the association. A further reported finding was that TCR beta sequences accurately predicted the HLA-A and HLA-B alleles for most subjects in the first cohort. Cytomegalovirus status was reported to be diagnosed by the classifier with high specificity and sensitivity in both the original and validation cohorts. A later genetic analysis reported fewer N-insertions in productive TCRs among donors in an Asian-associated ancestry cluster than the 666-donor mean. In a later analysis, HLA-associated TCR beta chains showed more clonal expansion and lower generation probabilities than non-associated chains that were equally common. In the study, some 160 TCR beta chains were listed as associated with cytomegalovirus. Some IMGT-functional V segments, including TRBV6-2 and TRBV6-3, could not be distinguished by the 87-base-pair reads and were therefore excluded. Most TCR sequences were observed very rarely across donors, whereas some public TCRs were present in many individuals. Because counts were too low, some 16 rarely observed V segments, including chromosome 9 orphons, were excluded from the earlier analysis of 587 of the donors. Three of the identified cytomegalovirus-associated TCR beta chains were confirmed in vitro to be specific for cytomegalovirus antigens. A later analysis found that TCR association rates varied across HLA loci, with DRB1 alleles showing the most associated TCRs and HLA-C alleles the fewest. The authors suggested that the approach could potentially be extended to other disease states and immunological phenotypes. Only TCR beta chains were sequenced in this cohort, and the absence of alpha or paired-chain data limited detectable features. Because HLA typing was missing for some donors at each locus, association tests included only the typed subset.

The cohort comprised hundreds of healthy bone marrow donors. All cohort members were sampled while nominally healthy, although unrecorded immune exposures were likely present. The donor tested CMV seropositive and was one of the 289 seropositive cohort members. A peripheral blood sample was collected from each donor, and TCR beta sequencing was performed on peripheral blood mononuclear cells. The Qiagen DNeasy Blood Extraction Kit was used to extract genomic DNA from the blood cell samples. Recombination connected TRBV7-9 to TRBJ2-1, with the D gene not clear enough to name. The sequence was obtained from a man in his forties in good health and CMV-seropositive. Source material: PBMCs. The CDR3 region reads CASSLVPLTNEQFF. The DNA reads TGTGCCAGCAGCTTAGTACCATTAACTAATGAGCAGTTCTTC.